These 5 T cell receptor beta chains originate from one sample sequenced in a study of early stage breast cancer tumors. Assay used: immunoSEQ multiplex PCR; TCRdb lists only in-frame clones, some missing. The table shows 9,000 to 10,000 clones, with 64% occurring only once. The sequencing sample was made of breast tumor tissue. Receptors originate from a person in their 60s with breast cancer.

On this clone itself: The junction and the germline gene differ at one end; a read error may be behind it. The CDR3 is CASSPAGGSGSDFGYEQYF. The CDR3, as DNA: TGCGCCAGCAGCCCCGCCGGGGGGAGCGGGAGCGATTTCGGCTACGAGCAGTACTTC. The chain joins TRBV11-2 to TRBJ2-7; 8 bases are a match to TRBD2. Germline loops: CDR1 SGHAT, CDR2 FQNNGV. This CDR3 is 19 amino acids long.

This clone was counted a few times. The chain has TRBV5-1 and TRBJ2-2; D is undetermined. The CDR3 totals 15 residues. V was clipped by 5 bases and J by 0 bases, with 11 bases between them. CDR1 is SGHRS, CDR2 YFSETQ, per germline. The CDR3 coding sequence is TGCGCCAGCAGTAAGGACGCTCCGAACACCGGGGAGCTGTTTTTT. It yields the protein CASSKDAPNTGELFF.

The chain uses TRBV7-9 and TRBJ2-4; D is ambiguous. The CDR3 has 15 residues. Germline CDR1 and CDR2: SEHNR and FQNEAQ (reference sequence). The V and J ends lost 5 bases and 0 bases respectively, with 11 bases between them. The CDR3 loop is CASSRLIQAKNIQYF. The CDR3 DNA is TGTGCCAGCAGCCGACTTATCCAAGCCAAAAACATTCAGTACTTC.

This chain uses TRBV19 with TRBJ2-7; TRBD2 is a possible D gene (6 bases). The CDR3 has 16 amino acids. Germline V gives CDR1 LNHDA, CDR2 SQIVND (reference sequence). Trimming took 5 bases from V and 1 from J, leaving 18 bases between them. The CDR3 sequence: CASSPLLSGSSYEQYF. The CDR3 coding sequence is TGTGCCAGTAGTCCTCTCCTTAGCGGTTCATCCTACGAGCAGTACTTC.

This clone is termed large. CDR3 protein: CASSKARYRLGYNEQFF. CDR3 DNA: TGTGCCAGCAGCAAAGCCAGGTACCGGCTCGGTTACAATGAGCAGTTCTTC. The V and J genes are TRBV21-1 and TRBJ2-1; TRBD1, the D gene given by the table, was not confirmed from the DNA. TRBV21-1 is a known pseudogene. The CDR3 sequence is 17 residues long.